This T cell receptor beta chain was documented in a study of regulatory T cells in long-lasting Graves disease. Time point denoted: persistent/refractory GD, antithyroid drugs over 5 years with positive TRAb. Scientists built the TCR library using RNA that was extracted from PBMCs. Germline V gene lookup returns CDR1 SGHRS and CDR2 YFSETQ. The CDR3 has 12 amino acids. With 4 bases removed from V and 4 bases from J, the gap between germline ends came to 9 bases. Study results and caveats: Accuracy was perhaps lowered by the small sample size. Those with persistent disease had in common more public clonotypes (about 3,000) than new patients (roughly 1,000).

Both iRepertoire HTBI primers and Arm-PCR of CDR3 regions were used to build the TCR beta libraries. TCRdb itself ran the multiplex PCR reads through MiXCR, one entry per CDR3 protein. The table has 600,000 to 800,000 distinct CDR3 sequences, roughly 30% seen once. Turning to this clonotype: Its target is not known.

The specimen was peripheral blood mononuclear cells (PBMCs), collected when the disease was refractory, from a patient treated with antithyroid drugs. V usage is TRBV5-1 and J usage is TRBJ2-7; D not certain. This clonotype originated in a female donor with Graves disease. The CDR3 spells CASSMDGYEQYF. The CDR3 DNA sequence: TGCGCCAGCAGCATGGACGGTTACGAGCAGTACTTC.